This T cell receptor beta chain was documented in a study of CXCR3-negative and CXCR3-positive naive CD8 T cells. The study made its TRB cDNA libraries by 5' RACE, adding UMI labels. From its re-call of the 5' RACE reads, TCRdb lists each CDR3 protein once, without DNA. The sample data list about 120,000 distinct CDR3 sequences. Each CD8+ T cell subset was flow-sorted in triplicate. Every sort contained about 310,000 cells. Points from the study as a whole: Greater hydrophobicity was found in TRB CDR3s of CXCR3-positive naive cells than of CXCR3-negative naive cells. From TRB CDR3 properties, TCR strength was inferred; surface CD5 did not differ between naive subsets.

This CDR3 is 13 amino acids long. Germline V gives CDR1 MGHRA, CDR2 YSYEKL. Note on this clonotype: Its target is unknown.

Source material: naive CXCR3+ CD8+ T cells from blood. Subset indicated: CD45RO-CCR7+CD27+CD95- naive CD8+ T cells expressing CXCR3 (TNR3+). This sequence joins TRBV4-1 and TRBJ2-2. This clonotype was sampled from a human donor in good health. Some clones in this sample may be carry-over from other donors' samples. CDR3 amino acids: CASSPHSTGELFF.